These T cell receptor beta chains were read from a single sample in a study of CD8+CD57+ T cells in acquired aplastic anemia. TCRdb re-called the reads with MiXCR, one entry per CDR3 protein. The sample has about 140,000 distinct CDR3 sequences; around two fifths are singletons. The sequenced sample consisted of sorted CD4+, CD8+, or CD8+CD57+ T cells (not recorded which) from PBMCs. The receptors shown here come from a human donor in good health, serving as a control. The CDR3 runs from the conserved cysteine through the conserved F or W. The order of the fields is V gene, J gene, clone size, D gene, CDR3 DNA, CDR3 protein. The D gene is left open where the match is weak. Size values are once, few and many counts, or a class for expanded clones, and some rows have none.

>TRBV20-1|TRBJ1-1|many|-
TGCAGTGTTGGGGGTGGCACTGAAGCTTTCTTT
CSVGGGTEAFF
>TRBV3-1|TRBJ2-3|many|-
TGTGCCAGCAGGCCGACCAGAGGACAGCTGAGAGATACGCAGTATTTT
CASRPTRGQLRDTQYF
>TRBV12-3/TRBV12-4|TRBJ1-6|many|-
TGTGCCAGCAGGACGCGAGGGACGCATAATTCACCCCTCCACTTT
CASRTRGTHNSPLHF
>TRBV19|TRBJ1-3|many|-
TGTGCCAGTAGTATAAACGGGGGCGTTGGAAACACCATATATTTT
CASSINGGVGNTIYF
>TRBV6-1|TRBJ1-4|many|-
TGTGCCAGCGAAAGGGGGATGGGTGAAAAACTGTTTTTT
CASERGMGEKLFF
>TRBV5-1|TRBJ1-5|many|-
TGCGCCAGCAGCTTGTCAGGGCTTCAGCCCCAGCATTTT
CASSLSGLQPQHF
>TRBV9|TRBJ1-1|-|-
TGTGCCAGCAGCGTAAACAGACTGAACACTGAAGCTTTCTTT
CASSVNRLNTEAFF
>TRBV24-1|TRBJ1-2|-|-
TGTGCCACCAGTGATTTGTTCAGGGCGTATGGCTACACCTTC
CATSDLFRAYGYTF
>TRBV6-5|TRBJ1-5|many|-
TGTGCCAGCAGTTTGATTGGTAATCAGCCCCAGCATTTT
CASSLIGNQPQHF
>TRBV29-1|TRBJ1-3|-|TRBD1
TGCAGCGTTGCAGGGGGCTCCTCTGGAAACACCATATATTTT
CSVAGGSSGNTIYF
>TRBV2|TRBJ1-2|many|TRBD1
TGTGCCAGCAGTACAGGGGGCTGGGATGGCTACACCTTC
CASSTGGWDGYTF
>TRBV5-1|TRBJ2-2|many|TRBD1
TGCGCCAGCAGCTCCGGACAGGTTTCCGCCGGGGAGCTGTTTTTT
CASSSGQVSAGELFF
>TRBV6-6|TRBJ1-4|few|-
TGTGCCAGCAGTAACGGGGGGTTTAATGAAAAACTGTTTTTT
CASSNGGFNEKLFF
>TRBV2|TRBJ1-6|few|-
TGTGCCAGCAGTGAATGGGTTCGGACACCCCTCCACTTT
CASSEWVRTPLHF
>TRBV2|TRBJ2-3|few|-
TGTGCCAGCAGTCACGGACTCGCCACAGATACGCAGTATTTT
CASSHGLATDTQYF
>TRBV11-2|TRBJ2-3|many|TRBD2
TGTGCCAGCAGCTTAGAAGGGGGACTAGCCCCAGATACGCAGTATTTT
CASSLEGGLAPDTQYF
>TRBV5-1|TRBJ2-2|many|-
TGCGCCAGCAGCCCACGGAACACCGGGGAGCTGTTTTTT
CASSPRNTGELFF
>TRBV10-3|TRBJ2-7|-|TRBD1
TGTGCCATCAGGACCACAGGGGGCGGTGAGCAGTACTTC
CAIRTTGGGEQYF
>TRBV11-2|TRBJ2-2|many|-
TGTGCCAGCAGTAACCACCCCACCCCGGGGGACGGGGAGCTGTTTTTT
CASSNHPTPGDGELFF
>TRBV24-1|TRBJ1-4|many|-
TGTGCCACCAGTGATTTCGGTGAAAAACTGTTTTTT
CATSDFGEKLFF
>TRBV4-1|TRBJ1-1|many|-
TGCGCCAGCAGCAAACAGGACCATGGCTCTGAAGCTTTCTTT
CASSKQDHGSEAFF
>TRBV20-1|TRBJ2-3|-|TRBD2
TGCAGTGCTAGGGGCCGGGGGGGACGGGCAGATACGCAGTATTTT
CSARGRGGRADTQYF